The rows below give T cell receptor beta chains drawn from one sample of a study of Graves' ophthalmopathy and Graves' hyperthyroidism. TCRdb fed the multiplex PCR reads into MiXCR, producing one record per CDR3 protein. This sample carries 680,000 or so distinct CDR3 sequences, about 20% of them seen once, and the ten largest clones take approximately 7%. Sequencing was carried out using peripheral blood. These receptors all come from a woman younger than 30 with stable Graves' hyperthyroidism. Some clones in this sample may be carry-over from other donors' samples. Each CDR3 is given with its conserved first and last residue. D genes are given only for firm matches. Not every row has a clone size; where given, it reads once, few, many or a size class.

j_call: TRBJ2-5; v_call: TRBV7-9; clone_size: many; d_call: TRBD2; cdr3_nt: TGTGCCAGTTCGGGAGGGGCTCAAGAGACCCAGTACTTC; cdr3_aa: CASSGGAQETQYF
j_call: TRBJ2-6; v_call: TRBV6-4; clone_size: many; d_call: -; cdr3_nt: TGTGCCAGCAGTCTTTGGGACGGAACATATCAGAGCTCTGGGGCCAACGTCCTGACTTTC; cdr3_aa: CASSLWDGTYQSSGANVLTF
j_call: TRBJ2-5; v_call: TRBV12-3/TRBV12-4; clone_size: few; d_call: -; cdr3_nt: TGTGCCAGCAGCTCAGGACCCGGGCGGGAGACCCAGTACTTC; cdr3_aa: CASSSGPGRETQYF
j_call: TRBJ1-1; v_call: TRBV6-1; clone_size: many; d_call: TRBD1; cdr3_nt: TGTGCCAGCAGTGCTCGGACAGGGGGATACACTGAAGCTTTCTTT; cdr3_aa: CASSARTGGYTEAFF
j_call: TRBJ2-3; v_call: TRBV28; clone_size: few; d_call: -; cdr3_nt: TGTGCCAGCAGTTCGGGTTCCATCACCTCCACAGATACGCAGTATTTT; cdr3_aa: CASSSGSITSTDTQYF
j_call: TRBJ1-1; v_call: TRBV6-4; clone_size: many; d_call: -; cdr3_nt: TGTGCCAGCAGCAATACACCCGAGTCCGAAGCTTTCTTT; cdr3_aa: CASSNTPESEAFF
j_call: TRBJ1-1; v_call: TRBV6-2/TRBV6-3; clone_size: few; d_call: -; cdr3_nt: TGTGCCAGCAGCCTGACCAGAAGGACTGAAGCTTTCTTT; cdr3_aa: CASSLTRRTEAFF
j_call: TRBJ2-5; v_call: TRBV4-1; clone_size: many; d_call: -; cdr3_nt: TGCGCCAGCAGCCAAGAGGGGTCGCAGGGGTTGGAGACCCAGTACTTC; cdr3_aa: CASSQEGSQGLETQYF
j_call: TRBJ2-2; v_call: TRBV30; clone_size: -; d_call: TRBD2; cdr3_nt: TGTGCCTGGAGACAACCGGGGAGCGGGGGTACCGGGGAGCTGTTTTTT; cdr3_aa: CAWRQPGSGGTGELFF
j_call: TRBJ1-1; v_call: TRBV2; clone_size: -; d_call: -; cdr3_nt: TGTGCCAGCAGTGAAGGTCTGGGGGGGAGGACTGAAGCTTTCTTT; cdr3_aa: CASSEGLGGRTEAFF
j_call: TRBJ1-1; v_call: TRBV6-1; clone_size: -; d_call: TRBD1; cdr3_nt: TGTGCCAGTTACGCCCGGACAGGGGAGGGTCCAAACACTGAAGCTTTCTTT; cdr3_aa: CASYARTGEGPNTEAFF
j_call: TRBJ2-5; v_call: TRBV14; clone_size: -; d_call: -; cdr3_nt: TGTGCCAGCAGCCCTTTTGGGGGTGATCTGGAGACCCAGTACTTC; cdr3_aa: CASSPFGGDLETQYF
j_call: TRBJ2-2; v_call: TRBV9; clone_size: -; d_call: TRBD2; cdr3_nt: TGTGCCAGCAGCGTAGCTCTAGCGGGAGAGGGCACCGGGGAGCTGTTTTTT; cdr3_aa: CASSVALAGEGTGELFF
j_call: TRBJ2-7; v_call: TRBV11-2; clone_size: many; d_call: TRBD2; cdr3_nt: TGTGCCAGCACCTTAGAGGCTGCGGGAGTTGTTTACGAGCAGTACTTC; cdr3_aa: CASTLEAAGVVYEQYF
j_call: TRBJ2-5; v_call: TRBV12-3/TRBV12-4; clone_size: many; d_call: -; cdr3_nt: TGTGCCAGCAGCCCTGGGGGGGGCCGAGAGACCCAGTACTTC; cdr3_aa: CASSPGGGRETQYF
j_call: TRBJ2-7; v_call: TRBV11-2; clone_size: many; d_call: -; cdr3_nt: TGTGCCAGCAGCTTAGATGCAGGTGACTACGAGCAGTACTTC; cdr3_aa: CASSLDAGDYEQYF
j_call: TRBJ1-5; v_call: TRBV19; clone_size: -; d_call: TRBD1; cdr3_nt: TGTGCCAGTAGTAGGGACAGGGGGCCGAGCAATCAGCCCCAGCATTTT; cdr3_aa: CASSRDRGPSNQPQHF
j_call: TRBJ1-5; v_call: TRBV19; clone_size: many; d_call: -; cdr3_nt: TGTGCCAGTAGTATTGGACCCTCGGGTCAGCCCCAGCATTTT; cdr3_aa: CASSIGPSGQPQHF
j_call: TRBJ2-2; v_call: TRBV20-1; clone_size: many; d_call: -; cdr3_nt: TGCAGTGCTAGACCGGGACAAAGGAACACCGGGGAGCTGTTTTTT; cdr3_aa: CSARPGQRNTGELFF
j_call: TRBJ2-3; v_call: TRBV7-3; clone_size: many; d_call: TRBD1; cdr3_nt: TGTGTCAGCAGCTCCAGCAGGGGGGATACGCAGTATTTT; cdr3_aa: CVSSSSRGDTQYF
j_call: TRBJ2-7; v_call: TRBV6-1; clone_size: -; d_call: -; cdr3_nt: TGTGCCAGCAGTGCAGCCACCTCCTACGAGCAGTACTTC; cdr3_aa: CASSAATSYEQYF
j_call: TRBJ2-7; v_call: TRBV10-2; clone_size: -; d_call: -; cdr3_nt: TGCGCCAGCAGCCTGACAGGCGACCACGAGCAGTACTTC; cdr3_aa: CASSLTGDHEQYF